These 9 T cell receptor beta chains originate from one sample sequenced in a study of prognosis after radiotherapy for stage I lung cancer. Genomic DNA was subjected to two-round multiplex PCR for amplification of TCR beta CDR3. Primers specific to each TRBV and TRBJ gene drove first-round PCR. One entry per CDR3 protein results from TCRdb running MiXCR on the multiplex PCR reads. The sample shows 15,000 to 20,000 distinct CDR3 sequences, approximately 25% of them seen only once. This material consisted of PBMCs, taken before or after stereotactic body radiation therapy (not recorded which). These receptors all come from a donor over 45 with non-small cell lung cancer.

This clonotype was found many times. The J gene is TRBJ1-3, the V gene TRBV2, with D uncertain. The V and J ends lost 1 base and 6 bases respectively, with 16 bases between them. Germline V lookup: CDR1 SNHLY, CDR2 FYNNEI. The CDR3 has 16 amino acids. CDR3 nucleotide sequence: TGTGCCAGCAGTGAAGTAGATCCGGCAGTGACAAACACCATATATTTT. Translated, it gives CASSEVDPAVTNTIYF.

This clonotype was recorded many times. This sequence joins TRBV6-2 or TRBV6-3 and TRBJ2-2; D is ambiguous. The CDR3 sequence is 14 residues long. V was clipped by 2 bases and J by 6 bases, with 10 bases between them. Germline CDR1 and CDR2: MNHEY and SVGEGT. In DNA, the CDR3 is TGTGCCAGCAGTTACAGGGCAGCTGCCGGGGAGCTGTTTTTT. It yields the protein CASSYRAAAGELFF.

This clonotype is classed as medium-sized. This chain connects TRBV11-2 to TRBJ2-2; D remains unclear. CDR1 SGHAT and CDR2 FQNNGV come from the germline V gene. This CDR3 is built from 15 residues. The V end lost 2 bases, the J end lost 2 bases, and 9 bases lay between the germline ends. The CDR3 DNA follows: TGTGCCAGCAGCTTAAGGCCACTTAACACCGGGGAGCTGTTTTTT. Protein: CASSLRPLNTGELFF.

The chain is built from TRBV5-1 and TRBJ1-1, with D unclear. The CDR3 length is 15 residues. CDR1 is SGHRS, CDR2 YFSETQ, per germline. V lost 4 bases to trimming and J lost 1 base, with 14 bases between them. The CDR3 region is CASSQRRGQNTEAFF. In DNA form, the CDR3 reads TGCGCCAGCAGCCAGCGACGCGGGCAGAACACTGAAGCTTTCTTT.

As for this clonotype: Germline and junction disagree at one end, which may indicate a read error. This chain joins TRBV7-2 and TRBJ2-7, with 12 bases aligning to TRBD2. From germline, CDR1 is SGHTA and CDR2 FQGNSA. There are 15 residues in the CDR3. CDR3 nucleotides: TGTGCCAGCAGTTTACTAGCGGGAGGCACCTACGAGCAGTGCTTC. Protein sequence: CASSLLAGGTYEQCF. The full variable domain, in which reference TRBV7-2 and TRBJ2-7 provide the parts outside the CDR3, is GAGVSQSPSNKVTEKGKDVELRCDPISGHTALYWYRQSLGQGLEFLIYFQGNSAPDKSGLPSDRFSAERTGGSVSTLTIQRTQQEDSAVYLCASSLLAGGTYEQCFGPGTRLTVT.

This clonotype was counted at least ten times. The CDR3 DNA reads as TGTGCCAGCAGTGAATTGGGGGCAGCTCAGCCCCAGCATTTT. As protein: CASSELGAAQPQHF. The chain combines TRBV2 with TRBJ1-5; perhaps TRBD1 as D (6 bases). The germline V and J ends were trimmed by 2 bases and 6 bases, with 11 bases remaining between them. CDR1 is SNHLY, CDR2 FYNNEI, per germline. CDR3 length: 14 amino acids.

This clonotype was detected many times. This chain links TRBV6-1 with TRBJ2-1; the D gene is possibly TRBD1 (6 bases). Trimming removed 6 bases at V and 0 bases at J, with 12 bases between. Germline lookup yields CDR1 MNHNS and CDR2 SASEGT. CDR3 length: 15 amino acids. CDR3: CASSQGQSSYNEQFF. Written as DNA, the CDR3 is TGTGCCAGCAGCCAAGGACAGAGCTCCTACAATGAGCAGTTCTTC.

This clonotype was seen ten or more times. The chain joins TRBV4-1 to TRBJ2-1; TRBD1 agrees at 7 bases. With 3 bases clipped from V and 5 bases from J, the junction kept 10 bases outside the gene matches. Germline loops: CDR1 MGHRA, CDR2 YSYEKL. The CDR3 is 16 residues long. CDR3 amino acids: CASSQGLDRTNNEQFF. The CDR3 DNA reads TGCGCCAGCAGCCAGGGCCTGGACAGGACAAACAATGAGCAGTTCTTC.

This clonotype was recorded only once. At one of its ends the junction is not consistent with the germline gene, which may arise from a read error. The J gene is TRBJ2-1, the V gene TRBV18; 7 bases match TRBD2. This CDR3 has 15 residues. Germline V gene lookup returns CDR1 KGHSH and CDR2 LQKENI. The CDR3 DNA reads TGTGCCAGCCCACCCGGGACTAACTACCGCAATGAGCAGTTCTTC. It encodes CASPPGTNYRNEQFF.